Below, 31 T cell receptor beta chains from the same sample are listed, as sequenced in a study of cytomegalovirus exposure and HLA in healthy donors. PCR used 60 Vbeta primers and 13 Jbeta primers. Assay used: immunoSEQ multiplex PCR; TCRdb lists only in-frame clones, some missing. The top ten hold roughly 3% of the sample, which has roughly 48,000 clones, around 66% seen once. Source material: PBMCs. Every receptor here comes from a young man in good health and CMV-seronegative.

The chain links TRBV28 to TRBJ1-5; D is ambiguous. V was shortened by 3 bases and J by 1 base, with 7 bases between the two germline ends. The CDR3 extends over 14 amino acids. Looked up from germline, CDR1 is MDHEN and CDR2 is SYDVKM. The CDR3 bases are TGTGCCAGCAGTTTGGGAGGCAGCAATCAGCCCCAGCATTTT. Its protein is CASSLGGSNQPQHF.

The chain recombines TRBV6-5 with TRBJ1-5; no clear D gene. Trimming took 6 bases from V and 0 from J, leaving 12 bases between them. The germline CDR1 and CDR2 sequences are MNHEY and SVGAGI. CDR3 length equals 15 residues. CDR3 sequence (DNA): TGTGCCAGCAGGCCGGGGATTTATAGCAATCAGCCCCAGCATTTT. Encoded protein: CASRPGIYSNQPQHF.

The chain combines TRBV7-2 with TRBJ2-7, with 8 bases fitting TRBD2. Germline V gives CDR1 SGHTA, CDR2 FQGNSA. V lost 1 base, J lost 7 bases, and 9 bases stayed unmatched. The CDR3 loop spans 15 amino acids. The DNA for the CDR3 is TGTGCCAGCAGCTTAGGAGCGGGAGTCGAATTGGAGCAGTACTTC. Translated, it gives CASSLGAGVELEQYF. The full variable domain, with the rest looked up from reference TRBV7-2 and TRBJ2-7, is GAGVSQSPSNKVTEKGKDVELRCDPISGHTALYWYRQSLGQGLEFLIYFQGNSAPDKSGLPSDRFSAERTGGSVSTLTIQRTQQEDSAVYLCASSLGAGVELEQYFGPGTRLTVT.

V gene TRBV30 combines with J gene TRBJ2-1, with D perhaps matching TRBD2 (6 bases). V lost 4 bases and J lost 1, with 11 bases in between. Germline V gene sequence: CDR1 GTSNPN, CDR2 SVGIG (reference sequence). The CDR3 covers 14 residues. CDR3 bases: TGTGCCTGGAACCGGGACTTTTCCTACAATGAGCAGTTCTTC. Protein product: CAWNRDFSYNEQFF.

This clone was observed a handful of times. V gene TRBV18 combines with J gene TRBJ1-1; D not resolved. The CDR3 has 14 residues. Germline V gene lookup returns CDR1 KGHSH and CDR2 LQKENI. V was pared by 3 bases and J by 1 base, with 9 bases between. CDR3 loop: CASSPGGWNTEAFF. The CDR3 DNA is TGTGCCAGCTCACCCGGAGGATGGAACACTGAAGCTTTCTTT.

The rearrangement links TRBV10-1 to TRBJ2-1; 8 bases match TRBD1. Germline lookup yields CDR1 WNHNN and CDR2 SYGVQD (reference sequence). Losses at the gene ends were 2 bases for V and 1 base for J; bases not matched to a gene: 1. The CDR3 is made up of 15 amino acids. In DNA, the CDR3 is TGCGCCAGCAGTGAGAACAGGGGGTCCTACAATGAGCAGTTCTTC. Translating it yields CASSENRGSYNEQFF.

This sequence joins TRBV4-2 and TRBJ1-2; D not certain. V dropped 3 bases and J dropped 8 bases, with 10 bases sitting between them. Germline-derived CDR1 and CDR2 are LGHNA and YNFKEQ. The CDR3 is made up of 12 amino acids. CDR3 DNA sequence: TGTGCCAGCAGCCATCAAGGAGACGGCTACACCTTC. Protein sequence: CASSHQGDGYTF.

DNA for the CDR3: TGTGCCAGCAGTGGGCAGGGTCTTGGCTACACCTTC. Protein sequence: CASSGQGLGYTF. V gene TRBV2 combines with J gene TRBJ1-2, with D possibly TRBD1 on 5 matching bases. Germline CDR1 SNHLY, CDR2 FYNNEI. V was pared by 4 bases and J by 7 bases, with 10 bases between. This CDR3 has 12 residues.

There are a few counts of this clone. Here the CDR3 reads CASSPRTGNQPQHF. The CDR3, as DNA: TGTGCCAGCAGTCCAAGGACAGGCAATCAGCCCCAGCATTTT. V gene TRBV28 combines with J gene TRBJ1-5; the D gene is possibly TRBD1 (6 bases). V gave up 5 bases and J gave up 2 bases, with 10 bases separating them. The CDR3 runs to 14 residues. Germline V CDR1 and CDR2: MDHEN, SYDVKM.

The V call is TRBV6-6, the J call TRBJ1-2; 7 nucleotides match TRBD1. The CDR3 is 15 amino acids. CDR1 and CDR2 (germline): MNHNY, SVGAGI (reference sequence). V trimming: 6 bases; J trimming: 1 base; junction bases outside the gene matches: 8. The CDR3 is CASRLYTGDNYGYTF. For the CDR3, the DNA is TGTGCCAGCAGACTTTATACAGGGGATAACTATGGCTACACCTTC.

CDR3 in amino acids: CASSTETGFKNIQYF. Here the CDR3 DNA reads TGTGCCAGCAGCACGGAGACAGGGTTCAAAAACATTCAGTACTTC. The rearrangement joins TRBV6-1 to TRBJ2-4; 7 bases agree with TRBD1. J lost 3 bases, V lost 6 bases, and 8 bases had no gene match. Germline V lookup: CDR1 MNHNS, CDR2 SASEGT. The CDR3 runs 15 residues.

The V gene is TRBV4-1, the J gene TRBJ1-2; tentatively, D is TRBD1 (6 bases). Germline V lookup: CDR1 MGHRA, CDR2 YSYEKL. Trimming left V 4 bases short and J 5 bases short, with 17 bases between. The CDR3 contains 15 residues. CDR3 in DNA: TGCGCCAGCAGCCCCTTGAGTGACAGGATGTATGGCTACACCTTC. Amino acids: CASSPLSDRMYGYTF.

The CDR3: CASSEEAGPYNEQFF. In DNA form, the CDR3 reads TGTGCCAGCAGTGAAGAGGCAGGCCCATACAATGAGCAGTTCTTC. The chain couples TRBV2 to TRBJ2-1; D gene unclear. Germline lookup yields CDR1 SNHLY and CDR2 FYNNEI. This CDR3 has 15 amino acids. V lost 1 base to trimming and J lost 4 bases, with 11 bases between them.

The rearrangement joins TRBV4-1 to TRBJ1-2; TRBD1 matches at 7 bases. This CDR3 has 14 residues. Per germline, CDR1 MGHRA and CDR2 YSYEKL. V lost 3 bases, J lost 6 bases, and 7 bases stayed unmatched. Written as DNA, the CDR3 is TGCGCCAGCAGCCACGGACAGGTAGTTGATGGCTACACCTTC. This encodes CASSHGQVVDGYTF.

This rearrangement joins TRBV30 to TRBJ2-5; a possible D gene is TRBD1 (5 bases). This CDR3 region has 11 residues. Germline-derived CDR1 and CDR2 are GTSNPN and SVGIG (reference sequence). Trimming removed 4 bases from V and 5 bases from J, with 8 bases in between. This CDR3 reads CAWTGRETQYF. As DNA, the CDR3 is TGTGCCTGGACAGGGCGGGAGACCCAGTACTTC.

The chain couples TRBV11-2 to TRBJ2-5, with 13 bases matching TRBD2. Germline CDR1 SGHAT, CDR2 FQNNGV. Trimming took 5 bases from V and 1 from J; bases not matched to a gene: 7. The CDR3 consists of 17 residues. The CDR3 nucleotides are TGTGCCAGCAGCAGACTAGCGGGAGGAGGGGCCCAAGAGACCCAGTACTTC. This gives the protein CASSRLAGGGAQETQYF.

This rearrangement joins TRBV15 to TRBJ1-6, with a possible D match to TRBD1 (6 bases). The V and J ends lost 2 bases and 7 bases respectively, with 15 bases between them. This CDR3 region has 16 residues. CDR1 is LNHNV and CDR2 is YYDKDF in the germline V gene (reference sequence). The CDR3 loop reads CATSRPTGLENSPLHF. In DNA, the CDR3 is TGTGCCACCAGCAGACCGACAGGCCTTGAGAATTCACCCCTCCACTTT.

This chain connects TRBV29-1 to TRBJ2-1, with D perhaps TRBD2 (5 bases). V was shortened by 4 bases and J by 6 bases, with 10 bases between the two germline ends. The CDR3 runs 12 residues. Germline V CDR1 and CDR2: SQVTM, ANQGSEA. CDR3 DNA: TGCAGCGTTGTATTAGGGAGCAATGAGCAGTTCTTC. Amino acids: CSVVLGSNEQFF.

In DNA, the CDR3 is TGTGCCAGCGCTGAACAGGTGGGCGAGCAGTACTTC. Translating gives CASAEQVGEQYF. This sequence joins TRBV6-5 and TRBJ2-7, with D perhaps matching TRBD1 (5 bases). Germline V gives CDR1 MNHEY, CDR2 SVGAGI. The CDR3 length is 12 residues. The V end lost 8 bases, the J end lost 6 bases, and 14 bases lay between the germline ends.

This clone has more than one count but fewer than ten. The chain combines TRBV6-5 with TRBJ1-1; D gene unclear. V lost 6 bases, J lost 10 bases, and 12 bases lay in between. The CDR3 spans 11 residues. Germline V gene data show CDR1 as MNHEY and CDR2 as SVGAGI. The CDR3 spells CASSRPPGAFF. Written as DNA, the CDR3 is TGTGCCAGCAGCAGGCCCCCCGGAGCTTTCTTT.

This clone occurred once. The gene calls are TRBV6-5 and TRBJ1-1, with 7 nucleotides matching TRBD1. The trim removed 4 bases at V and 0 bases at J, leaving 5 bases unmatched. The CDR3 spans 15 residues. The germline V gene has CDR1 MNHEY and CDR2 SVGAGI. The CDR3 is CASSFTDRMNTEAFF. Here the CDR3 DNA reads TGTGCCAGCAGTTTCACGGACAGGATGAACACTGAAGCTTTCTTT.

The chain joins TRBV15 to TRBJ1-4; D gene unclear. Trimming left V 1 base short and J 7 bases short, with 10 bases between. Germline CDR1 LNHNV, CDR2 YYDKDF (reference sequence). This CDR3 comprises 14 residues. CDR3 sequence (DNA): TGTGCCACCAGCAGAGGGGTGGAGGGTGAAAAACTGTTTTTT. It specifies CATSRGVEGEKLFF. Filled out from reference TRBV15 and TRBJ1-4, the complete variable domain reads DAMVIQNPRYQVTQFGKPVTLSCSQTLNHNVMYWYQQKSSQAPKLLFHYYDKDFNNEADTPDNFQSRRPNTSFCFLDIRSPGLGDTAMYLCATSRGVEGEKLFFGSGTQLSVL.

This chain connects TRBV11-2 to TRBJ2-5; possible D gene TRBD2, 7 bases. Germline CDR1 reads SGHAT; CDR2 reads FQNNGV. Trimming removed 3 bases from V and 2 bases from J, with 13 bases in between. The CDR3 length is 15 residues. CDR3 residues: CASSFWGGGQETQYF. Here the CDR3 DNA reads TGTGCCAGCAGCTTCTGGGGAGGGGGTCAAGAGACCCAGTACTTC.

This clone was seen a few times. The rearrangement links TRBV7-9 to TRBJ2-1, with D perhaps matching TRBD2 (5 bases). Trimming pared 3 bases from V and 0 bases from J, leaving 18 bases between. Germline CDR1 reads SEHNR; CDR2 reads FQNEAQ (reference sequence). The CDR3 is 18 amino acids. Here the CDR3 DNA reads TGTGCCAGCAGCTTCCCACTAGGGTTAGCGCCCTCCTACAATGAGCAGTTCTTC. It translates to CASSFPLGLAPSYNEQFF.

This clone was seen a handful of times. The J gene is TRBJ1-1, the V gene TRBV30; D is uncertain. V gave up 4 bases and J gave up 5 bases, with 5 bases separating them. The germline gives CDR1 GTSNPN, CDR2 SVGIG (reference sequence). The CDR3 is 10 amino acids. The CDR3 spells CAWMRTEAFF. CDR3 nucleotides: TGTGCCTGGATGAGGACTGAAGCTTTCTTT. Using reference TRBV30 and TRBJ1-1 for the parts outside the CDR3, the full variable domain is SQTIHQWPATLVQPVGSPLSLECTVEGTSNPNLYWYRQAAGRGLQLLFYSVGIGQISSEVPQNLSASRPQDRQFILSSKKLLLSDSGFYLCAWMRTEAFFGQGTRLTVV.

The V gene is TRBV4-2, the J gene TRBJ2-2; TRBD2 matches 8 bases. In germline, CDR1 is LGHNA, CDR2 YNFKEQ. Trimming took 0 bases from V and 7 from J; bases not matched to a gene: 4. This CDR3 spans 15 amino acids. Here the CDR3 DNA reads TGTGCCAGCAGCCAAGAGATCAGCGGGGGCGGGGAGCTGTTTTTT. It translates to CASSQEISGGGELFF.

In this sample, this clone turned up a few times. The J gene is TRBJ2-7, the V gene TRBV18; D remains ambiguous. Germline values: CDR1 KGHSH, CDR2 LQKENI. Deletions cut 5 bases from V and 5 bases from J, with 7 bases between. The CDR3 length is 11 residues. The CDR3 spells CASSSKNEQYF. The CDR3 nucleotides are TGTGCCAGCTCATCCAAAAACGAGCAGTACTTC.

The chain couples TRBV4-1 to TRBJ2-7; 10 positions match TRBD1. This CDR3 spans 16 amino acids. Germline CDR1 and CDR2: MGHRA and YSYEKL. The junction had 10 bases not matched to a gene; V was cut back by 3 bases and J by 5 bases. The CDR3 protein is CASSHPRDRGGHEQYF. Written as DNA, the CDR3 is TGCGCCAGCAGCCATCCCCGGGACAGGGGAGGCCACGAGCAGTACTTC.

V and J are TRBV6-5 and TRBJ2-3; 11 bases match TRBD2. The CDR3 spans 13 residues. The trim removed 6 bases at V and 5 bases at J, leaving 1 base unmatched. Germline-derived CDR1 and CDR2 are MNHEY and SVGAGI. CDR3 sequence: CASRTSGKDTQYF. The CDR3 bases are TGTGCCAGCAGGACTAGCGGGAAAGATACGCAGTATTTT.

This clone was seen a few times. The J gene is TRBJ2-7, the V gene TRBV29-1; a possible D gene is TRBD2 (6 bases). V lost 4 bases, J lost 2 bases, and 6 bases lay in between. Germline loops: CDR1 SQVTM, CDR2 ANQGSEA. The CDR3 extends over 11 amino acids. The CDR3 is CSVGLAYEQYF. CDR3 DNA sequence: TGCAGCGTTGGACTAGCCTACGAGCAGTACTTC.

The chain has TRBV6-5 and TRBJ1-1, with D maybe TRBD1 (5 bases). The germline V gene encodes CDR1 MNHEY and CDR2 SVGAGI. The CDR3 spans 13 residues. Trimming stripped 3 bases from V and 4 bases from J, with 9 bases between. For the CDR3, the DNA is TGTGCCAGCAGTTATGGGGGGAGCACTGAAGCTTTCTTT. Its translation: CASSYGGSTEAFF.